The 19 T cell receptor beta chains below come from one sample, sequenced in a study of control samples from healthy donors and cancer patients. Clones were read by immunoSEQ multiplex PCR, and TCRdb kept only the in-frame ones, dropping some. Here the sample spans 40,000 to 45,000 clones, 70% being singletons. Sequencing was performed on formalin-fixed, paraffin-embedded tissue. The receptor source for this set is a male donor with melanoma.

The chain combines TRBV5-6 with TRBJ2-3; the D gene is possibly TRBD2 (6 bases). V was trimmed by 3 bases and J by 6 bases, leaving 17 bases between them. The CDR3 consists of 15 residues. Germline values: CDR1 SGHDT, CDR2 YYEEEE. The CDR3 sequence: CASSSFSGSGDTQYF. CDR3 sequence (DNA): TGTGCCAGCAGCTCCTTCAGCGGGTCTGGGGATACGCAGTATTTT.

This rearrangement joins TRBV7-8 to TRBJ2-2; possibly TRBD1 for D (6 bases). V was pared by 5 bases and J by 6 bases, with 13 bases between. CDR1 and CDR2 from the germline V gene are SGHVS and FQNEAQ. The CDR3 has 14 amino acids. The CDR3 coding sequence is TGTGCCAGCAGCATACAGGGTTTGTCCGGGGAGCTGTTTTTT. It translates to CASSIQGLSGELFF. Together with reference TRBV7-8 and TRBJ2-2, the CDR3 gives the full variable domain: GAGVSQSPRYKVAKRGQDVALRCDPISGHVSLFWYQQALGQGPEFLTYFQNEAQLDKSGLPSDRFFAERPEGSVSTLKIQRTQQEDSAVYLCASSIQGLSGELFFGEGSRLTVL.

CDR3 sequence: CAISAPPWRQSSYEQYF. The CDR3 region has the DNA TGTGCCATCAGTGCCCCCCCCTGGCGGCAAAGCTCCTACGAGCAGTACTTC. The chain recombines TRBV10-3 with TRBJ2-7; unclear D gene. This CDR3 has 17 residues. Trimming stripped 4 bases from V and 0 bases from J, with 19 bases between. CDR1 ENHRY and CDR2 SYGVKD come from the germline V gene.

The chain recombines TRBV14 with TRBJ2-3; D ambiguous. CDR3 length equals 15 residues. Germline V CDR1 and CDR2: SGHDN, FVKESK. V was pared by 0 bases and J by 14 bases, with 21 bases between. The CDR3 region is CASSQEWSSAASPYF. The CDR3 DNA reads TGTGCCAGCAGCCAAGAGTGGTCCTCCGCCGCTTCGCCGTATTTT.

V and J are TRBV19 and TRBJ2-3; TRBD2 might be the D (6 bases). Germline assignment: CDR1 LNHDA and CDR2 SQIVND (reference sequence). Trimming took off 6 bases at V and 7 bases at J, with 26 bases between the two ends. The CDR3 has 17 amino acids. The CDR3 region has the DNA TGTGCCAGTAGGGGGTCGAGGGCTAGCGCGAGCAGGTATACGCAGTATTTT. It specifies CASRGSRASASRYTQYF.

The CDR3 sequence: CASSLGLAGNNEQFF. In DNA form, the CDR3 reads TGTGCCAGCAGCTTAGGGCTAGCGGGAAACAATGAGCAGTTCTTC. This sequence joins TRBV11-3 and TRBJ2-1, with TRBD2 identical over 9 bases. The CDR3 runs to 15 residues. Unmatched junction bases numbered 3, after V lost 1 base and J lost 5 bases. In germline, CDR1 is SGHNT, CDR2 YENEEA.

The sample holds one count of this clone. CDR3 sequence reads: CASSIPGHNEQFF. CDR3 DNA: TGTGCCAGTAGTATACCGGGACACAATGAGCAGTTCTTC. The chain uses TRBV19 and TRBJ2-1; the D gene could be TRBD1 or TRBD2 (5 bases each). This CDR3 is built from 13 residues. V was shortened by 2 bases and J by 5 bases, with 7 bases between the two germline ends. The germline V gene has CDR1 LNHDA and CDR2 SQIVND (reference sequence).

The rearrangement links TRBV6-6 to TRBJ1-4; D is perhaps TRBD1 (6 bases). CDR1 is MNHNY, CDR2 SVGAGI, per germline (reference sequence). The V end was cut by 4 bases, the J end by 6 bases, with 12 bases between. There are 14 residues in the CDR3. The CDR3 reads CASSSPRGDEKLFF. The DNA of the CDR3 is TGTGCCAGCAGTTCTCCCAGGGGAGATGAAAAACTGTTTTTT.

This clone showed up just a few times. The genes are TRBV2 and TRBJ1-4, with unresolved D. This CDR3 is 18 amino acids long. Trimming left V 4 bases short and J 0 bases short, with 18 bases between. The germline V gene encodes CDR1 SNHLY and CDR2 FYNNEI. CDR3 sequence: CASSASTLRHATNEKLFF. Here the CDR3 DNA reads TGTGCCAGCAGTGCTTCGACATTAAGACATGCAACTAATGAAAAACTGTTTTTT.

This chain connects TRBV28 to TRBJ2-5; 8 bases match TRBD1. The CDR3 extends over 14 amino acids. The germline gives CDR1 MDHEN, CDR2 SYDVKM. The J segment lost 5 bases and the V segment lost 3 bases, leaving 5 bases of the junction unmatched. In DNA form, the CDR3 reads TGTGCCAGCAGTTTGCAGGGGGCGTCGGAGACCCAGTACTTC. Its protein is CASSLQGASETQYF.

The V call is TRBV5-4, the J call TRBJ1-2; D ambiguous. CDR1 and CDR2 (germline): SGHNT, YYREEE (reference sequence). The CDR3 covers 15 residues. V was shortened by 0 bases and J by 2 bases, with 11 bases between the two germline ends. In DNA, the CDR3 is TGTGCCAGCAGCTTGGAAGCAGGCCACAACTATGGCTACACCTTC. This gives the protein CASSLEAGHNYGYTF.

The chain couples TRBV7-8 to TRBJ2-7; 8 positions agree with TRBD1. Germline lookup yields CDR1 SGHVS and CDR2 FQNEAQ. The CDR3 contains 14 residues. V lost 4 bases and J lost 7; bases outside the gene matches: 9. The CDR3 nucleotides read TGTGCCAGCAGCTCCGCCCAGGGGGCGGGGGAGCAGTACTTC. Translation: CASSSAQGAGEQYF.

The V gene is TRBV3-1 (or the pseudogene TRBV3-2), the J gene TRBJ1-5; unclear D gene. Trimming left V 4 bases short and J 7 bases short, with 8 bases between. The CDR3 is made up of 12 amino acids. CDR1 and CDR2 (germline): LGHDT, YNNKEL (reference sequence). The DNA for the CDR3 is TGTGCCAGCAGCCCGTGGGGACAGCCCCAGCATTTT. Protein product: CASSPWGQPQHF.

The chain carries TRBV7-8 and TRBJ2-3; possibly TRBD2 for D (5 bases). CDR3 length: 15 residues. V was shortened by 2 bases and J by 4 bases, with 13 bases between the two germline ends. The V gene's germline CDR1 is SGHVS and CDR2 FQNEAQ. The CDR3 nucleotides read TGTGCCAGCAGCTTAAACGGGATTGAAGCAGATACGCAGTATTTT. It yields the protein CASSLNGIEADTQYF.

This chain joins TRBV3-1 (or the pseudogene TRBV3-2) and TRBJ2-7; D unclear. The CDR3 is 14 amino acids. Trimming pared 1 base from V and 1 base from J, leaving 8 bases between. Germline V lookup: CDR1 LGHDT, CDR2 YNNKEL (reference sequence). The CDR3 DNA follows: TGTGCCAGCAGCCAAGGCCTAAAGTCCTACGAGCAGTACTTC. Residues: CASSQGLKSYEQYF.

This chain connects TRBV6-4 to TRBJ2-3; TRBD2 matches at 7 bases. The CDR3 length is 15 residues. Germline V CDR1 and CDR2: MRHNA, SNTAGT. The V and J ends lost 1 base and 3 bases, in that order; junction bases with no gene match: 4. DNA of the CDR3: TGTGCCAGCAGTGACTTTGGCGGGAGTACAGATACGCAGTATTTT. Amino acid sequence: CASSDFGGSTDTQYF.

The CDR3 sequence is CASSRSGPHMTQYF. DNA of the CDR3: TGTGCCAGCAGTCGCTCCGGGCCCCATATGACCCAGTACTTC. The V call is TRBV6-5, the J call TRBJ2-5; no clear D gene. This CDR3 spans 14 amino acids. Germline lookup yields CDR1 MNHEY and CDR2 SVGAGI. Trimming stripped 5 bases from V and 7 bases from J, with 17 bases between.

The sample holds one count of this clone. This chain links TRBV3-1 (or the pseudogene TRBV3-2) with TRBJ2-1; 16 positions match TRBD2. Unmatched junction bases numbered 8, after V lost 6 bases and J lost 9 bases. Germline loops: CDR1 LGHDT, CDR2 YNNKEL (reference sequence). The CDR3 extends over 16 amino acids. The CDR3 bases are TGTGCCAGCAGGACGACCGGGACTAGCGGGAGGGTTGAGCAGTTCTTC. Protein product: CASRTTGTSGRVEQFF.

In the case of this clone: This CDR3 is also generated by other DNA sequences in the sample. The J gene is TRBJ2-7, the V gene TRBV6-5, with D hard to call. Germline V gene sequence: CDR1 MNHEY, CDR2 SVGAGI. Deletions cut 2 bases from V and 6 bases from J, with 5 bases between. The CDR3 has 11 residues. The CDR3 sequence: CASSYLGEQYF. The CDR3, as DNA: TGTGCCAGCAGTTACCTGGGCGAGCAGTACTTC.